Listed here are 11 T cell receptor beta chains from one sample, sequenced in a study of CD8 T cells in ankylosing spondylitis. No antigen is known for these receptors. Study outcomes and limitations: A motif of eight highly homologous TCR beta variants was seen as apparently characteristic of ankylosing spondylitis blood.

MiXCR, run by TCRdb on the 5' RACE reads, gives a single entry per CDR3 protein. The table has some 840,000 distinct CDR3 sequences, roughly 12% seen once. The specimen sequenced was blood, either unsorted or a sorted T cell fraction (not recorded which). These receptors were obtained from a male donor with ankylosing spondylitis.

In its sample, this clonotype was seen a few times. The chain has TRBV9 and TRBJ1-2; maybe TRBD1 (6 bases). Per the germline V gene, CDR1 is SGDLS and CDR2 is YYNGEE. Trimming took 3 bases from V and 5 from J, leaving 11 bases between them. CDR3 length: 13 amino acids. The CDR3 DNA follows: TGTGCCAGCAGCGAGAGGGGGGCGTATGGCTACACCTTC. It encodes CASSERGAYGYTF. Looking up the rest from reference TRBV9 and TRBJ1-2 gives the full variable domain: DSGVTQTPKHLITATGQRVTLRCSPRSGDLSVYWYQQSLDQGLQFLIQYYNGEERAKGNILERFSAQQFPDLHSELNLSSLELGDSALYFCASSERGAYGYTFGSGTRLTVV.

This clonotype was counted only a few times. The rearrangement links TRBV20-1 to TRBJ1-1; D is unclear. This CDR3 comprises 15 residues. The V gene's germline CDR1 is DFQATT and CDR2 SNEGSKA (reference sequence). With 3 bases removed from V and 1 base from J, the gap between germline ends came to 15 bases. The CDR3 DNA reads TGCAGTGCTAGGAAGTCCGGGAGGGAGAACACTGAAGCTTTCTTT. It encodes CSARKSGRENTEAFF.

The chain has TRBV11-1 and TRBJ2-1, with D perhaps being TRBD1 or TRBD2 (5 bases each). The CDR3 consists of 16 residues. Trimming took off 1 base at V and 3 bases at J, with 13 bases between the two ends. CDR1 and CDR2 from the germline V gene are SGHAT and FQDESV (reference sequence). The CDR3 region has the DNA TGTGCCAGCAGCTTAGTTGGGGGAACATTCTACAATGAGCAGTTCTTC. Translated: CASSLVGGTFYNEQFF.

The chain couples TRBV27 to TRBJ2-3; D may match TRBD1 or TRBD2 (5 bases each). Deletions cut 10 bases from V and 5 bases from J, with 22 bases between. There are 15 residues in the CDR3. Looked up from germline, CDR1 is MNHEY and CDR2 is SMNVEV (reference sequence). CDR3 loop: CATTDGDGTRDTQYF. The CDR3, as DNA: TGTGCCACCACGGATGGGGACGGCACCAGAGATACGCAGTATTTT.

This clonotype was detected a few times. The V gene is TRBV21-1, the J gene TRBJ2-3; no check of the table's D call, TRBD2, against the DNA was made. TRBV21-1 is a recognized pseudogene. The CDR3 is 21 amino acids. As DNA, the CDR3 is TGTGCCAGCAGCAAGCCAATCCCGGGACTAGCGGGAGGGCCTCAGACAGATACGCAGTATTTT. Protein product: CASSKPIPGLAGGPQTDTQYF.

This CDR3 reads CASSLGLRPSYEQYF. CDR3 nucleotides: TGTGCCAGCAGCTTAGGACTACGTCCTTCCTACGAGCAGTACTTC. This chain connects TRBV5-4 to TRBJ2-7; perhaps TRBD2 as D (6 bases). The CDR3 runs 15 residues. Germline CDR1 is SGHNT and CDR2 is YYREEE (reference sequence). The V end lost 2 bases, the J end lost 1 base, and 13 bases lay between the germline ends.

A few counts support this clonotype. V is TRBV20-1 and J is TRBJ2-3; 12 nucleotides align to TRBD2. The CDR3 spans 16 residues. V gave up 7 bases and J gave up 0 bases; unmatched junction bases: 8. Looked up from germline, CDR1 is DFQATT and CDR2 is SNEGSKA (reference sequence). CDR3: CSGRTSGGSSTDTQYF. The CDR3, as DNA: TGCAGTGGAAGAACTAGCGGGGGGTCTAGCACAGATACGCAGTATTTT.

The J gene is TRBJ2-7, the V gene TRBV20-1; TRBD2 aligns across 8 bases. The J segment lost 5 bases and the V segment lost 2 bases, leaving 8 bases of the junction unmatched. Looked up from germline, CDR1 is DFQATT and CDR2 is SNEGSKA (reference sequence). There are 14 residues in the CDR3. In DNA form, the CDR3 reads TGCAGTGCTAGATCAGCGGGAGCGGGAAACGAGCAGTACTTC. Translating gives CSARSAGAGNEQYF.

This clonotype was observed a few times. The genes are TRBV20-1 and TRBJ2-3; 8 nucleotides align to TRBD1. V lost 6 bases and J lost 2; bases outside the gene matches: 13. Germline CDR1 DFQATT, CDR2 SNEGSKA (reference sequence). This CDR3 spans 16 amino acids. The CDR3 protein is CSAYPGPGQATDTQYF. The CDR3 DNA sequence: TGCAGTGCCTACCCAGGCCCGGGACAGGCCACAGATACGCAGTATTTT.

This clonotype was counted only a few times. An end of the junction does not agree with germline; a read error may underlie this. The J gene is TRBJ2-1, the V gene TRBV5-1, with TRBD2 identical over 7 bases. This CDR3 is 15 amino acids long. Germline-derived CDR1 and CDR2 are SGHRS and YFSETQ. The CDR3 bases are TGCGCCAGCAGCTTGGCGGGGAGGGCCTGGAATGAGCAGTTTTTC. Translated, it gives CASSLAGRAWNEQFF.

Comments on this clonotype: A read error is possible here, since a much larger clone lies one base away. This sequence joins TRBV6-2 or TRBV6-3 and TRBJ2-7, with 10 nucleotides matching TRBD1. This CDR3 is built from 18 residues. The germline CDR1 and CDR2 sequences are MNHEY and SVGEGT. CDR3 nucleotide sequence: TGTGCCATCAGTTACCATTACACCGGGACAGGGGAAGTCTACGAGCAGTACTTC. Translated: CAISYHYTGTGEVYEQYF.